This TCR beta chain was sequenced for a study of blood T cell repertoires in COVID-19. The overall study: Sites in the United States, Italy and Spain provided acute and convalescent COVID-19 samples.

Assay: immunoSEQ multiplex PCR; the TCRdb copy retains only in-frame clones and omits some. Of 250,000 or so clones in the sample, about 89% were seen once. There are 19 residues in the CDR3. This sequence was found in a woman aged 40-49 years who had recovered from COVID-19. Sequencing input: peripheral blood. This chain joins TRBV1 and TRBJ1-2; TRBD1, the table's D call, lacks a check against the DNA. TRBV1 is assigned pseudogene status. The CDR3 here is CTSSQDPLDRESLNYGYTF. CDR3 sequence (DNA): TGCACCAGCAGCCAAGATCCCTTGGACAGGGAATCGCTCAACTATGGCTACACCTTC.